These 10 T cell receptor beta chains share one sample of origin, sequenced in a study of STAT5B mutations in CD4+ large granular lymphocyte leukemia. The assay was immunoSEQ multiplex PCR, and TCRdb's table has in-frame clones only and misses some. The data contain roughly 34,000 clones, 80% to 90% of them singletons. Material: CD4+ T cells from blood buffy coats. Receptors originate from a human donor in good health.

The chain recombines TRBV19 with TRBJ2-5, with 8 bases matching TRBD2. The CDR3 loop spans 15 amino acids. V shed 5 bases and J 5 bases; nucleotides not matched to a gene: 10. The germline CDR1 and CDR2 sequences are LNHDA and SQIVND (reference sequence). The CDR3 region has the DNA TGTGCCAGTAGTGCGCGGGAGGCGCCAAGGGAGACCCAGTACTTC. Its protein product is CASSAREAPRETQYF.

This clone was observed once. This chain links TRBV4-1 with TRBJ2-5; D is ambiguous. The J call may be in error: the DNA end matches TRBJ2-7 better. The length of the CDR3 is 15 residues. Germline V CDR1 and CDR2: MGHRA, YSYEKL. Here the CDR3 DNA reads TGCGCCAGCAGCCAAGCTCGAGGTCTGACCTACGAGCAGTACTTC. It is translated as CASSQARGLTYEQYF.

The CDR3: CASSSRPQGAGGYTF. The CDR3 bases are TGTGCCAGCAGCTCCCGTCCGCAGGGGGCAGGGGGCTACACCTTC. The chain has TRBV7-8 and TRBJ1-2, with 8 bases aligning to TRBD1. With 4 bases clipped from V and 8 bases from J, the junction kept 12 bases outside the gene matches. CDR3 length: 15 amino acids. Germline V gene lookup returns CDR1 SGHVS and CDR2 FQNEAQ.

This chain uses TRBV7-2 with TRBJ2-7, with D perhaps matching TRBD2 (5 bases). Trimming pared 5 bases from V and 3 bases from J, leaving 8 bases between. The CDR3 extends over 12 amino acids. Germline CDR1 is SGHTA and CDR2 is FQGNSA. Here the CDR3 reads CASSHGNYEQYF. The CDR3 region has the DNA TGTGCCAGCAGCCACGGGAACTACGAGCAGTACTTC.

This clone turned up a few times. The genes are TRBV10-1 and TRBJ2-1; possibly TRBD1 for D (5 bases). Looked up from germline, CDR1 is WNHNN and CDR2 is SYGVQD (reference sequence). The CDR3 is made up of 13 amino acids. Trimming removed 6 bases from V and 6 bases from J, with 12 bases in between. This CDR3 is CASSLGVPNEQFF. The CDR3 coding sequence is TGCGCCAGCAGCTTAGGGGTTCCCAATGAGCAGTTCTTC.

The gene calls are TRBV28 and TRBJ1-5; D remains unclear. The CDR3 has 15 amino acids. Looked up from germline, CDR1 is MDHEN and CDR2 is SYDVKM. V was clipped by 7 bases and J by 4 bases, with 17 bases between them. CDR3 DNA sequence: TGTGCCAGCACCTTGGGGAGTGGGGAGAATCAGCCCCAGCATTTT. Translated: CASTLGSGENQPQHF.

The genes are TRBV4-2 and TRBJ2-5; possibly TRBD2 for D (5 bases). The end of the DNA aligns better with TRBJ2-7, so the J call may be wrong. The CDR3 has 13 residues. Germline CDR1 reads LGHNA; CDR2 reads YNFKEQ. The CDR3 coding sequence is TGTGCCAGCAGCCAAGGAGGGCTTTACGAGCAGTACTTC. Encoded protein: CASSQGGLYEQYF.

Here the CDR3 DNA reads TGCAGCGTTGGCAGGGGAAGCACAGATACGCAGTATTTT. The encoded protein is CSVGRGSTDTQYF. The J gene is TRBJ2-3, the V gene TRBV29-1; possibly TRBD1 for D (6 bases). V was pared by 4 bases and J by 0 bases, with 8 bases between. This CDR3 has 13 residues. Germline V gene sequence: CDR1 SQVTM, CDR2 ANQGSEA.

The chain couples TRBV28 to TRBJ2-6; no clear D. V was pared by 7 bases and J by 0 bases, with 19 bases between. Germline V gene lookup returns CDR1 MDHEN and CDR2 SYDVKM. The CDR3 covers 18 residues. The DNA of the CDR3 is TGTGCCAGCATCGGATGGGGTATAGGTGACTCTGGGGCCAACGTCCTGACTTTC. Translating it yields CASIGWGIGDSGANVLTF.

CDR3 in amino acids: CASSSQGGDYGYTF. In DNA form, the CDR3 reads TGTGCCAGCAGCTCACAGGGAGGGGACTATGGCTACACCTTC. This chain uses TRBV7-2 with TRBJ1-2; a possible D gene is TRBD1 (6 bases). The ends were cut back, 4 bases at V and 3 bases at J, with 12 bases in the middle. Looked up from germline, CDR1 is SGHTA and CDR2 is FQGNSA. This CDR3 spans 14 amino acids.